This TCR beta chain was recovered during a study of T cells in Graves' hyperthyroidism and ophthalmopathy. TCR beta CDR3 region amplification was performed from RNA transcripts. The TCR CDR3 was amplified in a first-round RT-PCR using the HTBI primer set. Via MiXCR, TCRdb re-called the multiplex PCR reads, giving one row per CDR3 protein. This table holds 500,000 or so distinct CDR3 sequences, more than 15% found once. This clonotype has ten or more counts. The sample was blood. The TCR was taken from a woman younger than 35 with Graves' ophthalmopathy.

In DNA, the CDR3 is TGTGCCACCAGTGGGCTGACGGATACGCAGTATTTT. It translates to CATSGLTDTQYF. The V and J genes are TRBV24-1 and TRBJ2-3; D not certain. Per the germline V gene, CDR1 is KGHDR and CDR2 is SFDVKD. The CDR3 covers 12 residues. V gave up 5 bases and J gave up 6 bases, with 8 bases separating them.